This paragraph reports one T cell receptor (beta chain). The sample belongs to a study of T cells of healthy individuals. TCRdb processed the 5' RACE reads anew with MiXCR; each CDR3 protein has one entry. This table has around 63,000 distinct CDR3 sequences, 15% to 20% appearing once. CDR3 length: 13 amino acids. The germline CDR1 and CDR2 sequences are MNHEY and SMNVEV (reference sequence). Trimming pared 7 bases from V and 8 bases from J, leaving 15 bases between. V is TRBV27 and J is TRBJ2-4; D may be TRBD2 (6 bases). The sequence derives from a human donor in good health. CDR3 sequence (DNA): TGTGCCAGCAAAGGGCTAGCGAGAGACATTCAGTACTTC. Amino acids: CASKGLARDIQYF.